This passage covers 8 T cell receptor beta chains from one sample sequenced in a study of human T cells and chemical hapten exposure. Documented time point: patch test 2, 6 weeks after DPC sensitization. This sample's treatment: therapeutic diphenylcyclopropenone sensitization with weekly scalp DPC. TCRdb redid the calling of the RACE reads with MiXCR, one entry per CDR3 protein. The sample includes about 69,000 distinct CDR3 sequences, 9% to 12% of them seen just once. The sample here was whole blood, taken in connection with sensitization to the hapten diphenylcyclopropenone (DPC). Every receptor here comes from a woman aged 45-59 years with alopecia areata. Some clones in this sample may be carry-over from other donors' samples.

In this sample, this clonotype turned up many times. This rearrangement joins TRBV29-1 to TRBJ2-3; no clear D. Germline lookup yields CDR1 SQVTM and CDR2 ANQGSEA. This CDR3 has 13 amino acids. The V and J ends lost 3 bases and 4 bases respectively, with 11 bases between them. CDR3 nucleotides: TGCAGCGTTGAGACCCAGATCCCAGATACGCAGTATTTT. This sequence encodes CSVETQIPDTQYF.

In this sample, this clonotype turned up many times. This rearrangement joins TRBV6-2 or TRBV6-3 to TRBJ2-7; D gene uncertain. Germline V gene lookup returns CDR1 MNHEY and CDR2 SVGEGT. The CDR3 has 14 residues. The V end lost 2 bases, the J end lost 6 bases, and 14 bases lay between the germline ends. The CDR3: CASSYVSPPSEQYF. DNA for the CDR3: TGTGCCAGCAGTTACGTATCCCCGCCTAGCGAGCAGTACTTC.

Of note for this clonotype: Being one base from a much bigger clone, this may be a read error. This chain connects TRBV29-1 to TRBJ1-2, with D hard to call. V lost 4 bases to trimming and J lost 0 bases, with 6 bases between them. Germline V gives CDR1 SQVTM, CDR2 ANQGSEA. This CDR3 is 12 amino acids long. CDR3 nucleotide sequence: TGCAGCGTTGTTATGGCTAACTATGGCTACACCTTC. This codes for CSVVMANYGYTF.

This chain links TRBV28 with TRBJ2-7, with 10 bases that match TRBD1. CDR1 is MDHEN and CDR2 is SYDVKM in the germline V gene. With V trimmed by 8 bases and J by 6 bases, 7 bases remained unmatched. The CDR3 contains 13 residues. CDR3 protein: CASLGQGLPEQYF. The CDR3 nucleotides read TGTGCCAGCCTGGGACAGGGGCTGCCCGAGCAGTACTTC. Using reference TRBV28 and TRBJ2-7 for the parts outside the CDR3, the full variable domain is DVKVTQSSRYLVKRTGEKVFLECVQDMDHENMFWYRQDPGLGLRLIYFSYDVKMKEKGDIPEGYSVSREKKERFSLILESASTNQTSMYLCASLGQGLPEQYFGPGTRLTVT.

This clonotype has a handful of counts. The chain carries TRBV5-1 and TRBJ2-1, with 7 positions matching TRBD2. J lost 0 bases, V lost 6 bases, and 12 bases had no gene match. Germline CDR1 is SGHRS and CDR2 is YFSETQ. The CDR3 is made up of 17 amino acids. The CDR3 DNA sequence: TGCGCCAGCAAGTTCGGTAGCGGGTTCCGCTCCTACAATGAGCAGTTCTTC. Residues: CASKFGSGFRSYNEQFF. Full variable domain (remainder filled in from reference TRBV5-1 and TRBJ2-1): KAGVTQTPRYLIKTRGQQVTLSCSPISGHRSVSWYQQTPGQGLQFLFEYFSETQRNKGNFPGRFSGRQFSNSRSEMNVSTLELGDSALYLCASKFGSGFRSYNEQFFGPGTRLTVL.

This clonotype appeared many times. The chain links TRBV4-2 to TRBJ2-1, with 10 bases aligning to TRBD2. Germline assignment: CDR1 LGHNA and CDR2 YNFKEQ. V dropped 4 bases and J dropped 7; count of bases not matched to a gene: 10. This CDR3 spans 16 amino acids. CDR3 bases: TGTGCCAGCAGCCGAGAGGTGACTAGCGGGTGGAATGAGCAGTTCTTC. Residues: CASSREVTSGWNEQFF.

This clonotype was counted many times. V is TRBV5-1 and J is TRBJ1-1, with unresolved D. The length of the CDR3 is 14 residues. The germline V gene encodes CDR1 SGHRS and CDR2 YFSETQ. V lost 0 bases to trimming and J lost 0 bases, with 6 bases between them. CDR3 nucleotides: TGCGCCAGCAGCTTGGGGGATCTGAACACTGAAGCTTTCTTT. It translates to CASSLGDLNTEAFF.

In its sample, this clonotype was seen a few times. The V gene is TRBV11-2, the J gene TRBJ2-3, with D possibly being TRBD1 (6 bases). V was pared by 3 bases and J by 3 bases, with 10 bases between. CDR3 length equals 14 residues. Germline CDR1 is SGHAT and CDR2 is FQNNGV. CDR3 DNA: TGTGCCAGCAGCTTCTTGACAGGAACAGATACGCAGTATTTT. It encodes CASSFLTGTDTQYF.